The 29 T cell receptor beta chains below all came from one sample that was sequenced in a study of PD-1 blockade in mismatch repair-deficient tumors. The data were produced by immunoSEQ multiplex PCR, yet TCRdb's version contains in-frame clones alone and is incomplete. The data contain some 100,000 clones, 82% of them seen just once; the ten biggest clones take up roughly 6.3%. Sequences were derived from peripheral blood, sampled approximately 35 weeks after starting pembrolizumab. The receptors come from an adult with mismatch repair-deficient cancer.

In DNA, the CDR3 is TGTGCCAGCCTTCGGACAGTGAACTCCTACGAGCAGTACTTC. Its translation: CASLRTVNSYEQYF. The chain combines TRBV6-5 with TRBJ2-7; maybe TRBD1 (6 bases). V lost 8 bases and J 0 bases, leaving 14 bases between the germline ends. The CDR3 is 14 residues long. Per germline, CDR1 MNHEY and CDR2 SVGAGI.

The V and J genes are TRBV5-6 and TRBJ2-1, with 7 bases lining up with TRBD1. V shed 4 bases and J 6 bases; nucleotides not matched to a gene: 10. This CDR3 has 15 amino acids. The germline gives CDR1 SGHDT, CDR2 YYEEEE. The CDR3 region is CASSQSRTGVNEQFF. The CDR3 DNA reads TGTGCCAGCAGCCAGTCCCGAACAGGGGTCAATGAGCAGTTCTTC.

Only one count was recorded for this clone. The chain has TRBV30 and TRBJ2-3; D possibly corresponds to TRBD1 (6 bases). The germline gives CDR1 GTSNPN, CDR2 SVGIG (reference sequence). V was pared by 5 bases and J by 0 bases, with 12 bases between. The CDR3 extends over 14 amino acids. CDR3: CAWSQGPSTDTQYF. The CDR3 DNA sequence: TGTGCCTGGTCGCAGGGGCCTAGCACAGATACGCAGTATTTT. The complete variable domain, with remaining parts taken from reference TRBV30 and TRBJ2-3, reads SQTIHQWPATLVQPVGSPLSLECTVEGTSNPNLYWYRQAAGRGLQLLFYSVGIGQISSEVPQNLSASRPQDRQFILSSKKLLLSDSGFYLCAWSQGPSTDTQYFGPGTRLTVL.

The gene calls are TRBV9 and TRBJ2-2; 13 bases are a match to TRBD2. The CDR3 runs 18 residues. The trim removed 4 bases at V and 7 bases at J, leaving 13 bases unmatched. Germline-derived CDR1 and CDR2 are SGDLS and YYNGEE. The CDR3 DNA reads TGTGCCAGCAGCCCATCCCCGGGACTAGCGGGGCCGGGCGGGGAGCTGTTTTTT. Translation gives CASSPSPGLAGPGGELFF.

The CDR3 sequence: CAALSRGAAGNEQFF. CDR3 nucleotides: TGTGCCGCCCTTTCGCGCGGGGCCGCCGGGAATGAGCAGTTCTTC. The chain joins TRBV6-5 to TRBJ2-1; the D gene is possibly TRBD2 (6 bases). The CDR3 totals 15 residues. Germline loops: CDR1 MNHEY, CDR2 SVGAGI. V gave up 11 bases and J gave up 7 bases, with 24 bases separating them.

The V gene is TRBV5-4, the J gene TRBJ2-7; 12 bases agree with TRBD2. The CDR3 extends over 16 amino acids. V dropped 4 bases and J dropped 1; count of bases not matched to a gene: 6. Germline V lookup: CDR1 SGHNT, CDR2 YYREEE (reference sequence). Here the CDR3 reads CASSPRLAGASYEQYF. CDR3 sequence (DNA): TGTGCCAGCAGCCCACGACTAGCGGGAGCATCCTACGAGCAGTACTTC.

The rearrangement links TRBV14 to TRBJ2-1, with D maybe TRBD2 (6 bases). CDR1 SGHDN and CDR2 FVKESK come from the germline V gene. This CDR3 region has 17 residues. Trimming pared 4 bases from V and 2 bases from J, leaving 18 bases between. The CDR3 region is CASSRGPSGDPYNEQFF. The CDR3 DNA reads TGTGCCAGCAGCCGAGGACCCTCGGGAGATCCCTACAATGAGCAGTTCTTC.

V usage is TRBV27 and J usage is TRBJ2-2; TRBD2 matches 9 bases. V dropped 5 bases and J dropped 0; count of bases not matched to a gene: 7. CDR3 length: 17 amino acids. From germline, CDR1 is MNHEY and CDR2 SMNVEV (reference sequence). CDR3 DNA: TGTGCCAGCAGTCGCGGGAGGGCAACCTCGAACACCGGGGAGCTGTTTTTT. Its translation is CASSRGRATSNTGELFF.

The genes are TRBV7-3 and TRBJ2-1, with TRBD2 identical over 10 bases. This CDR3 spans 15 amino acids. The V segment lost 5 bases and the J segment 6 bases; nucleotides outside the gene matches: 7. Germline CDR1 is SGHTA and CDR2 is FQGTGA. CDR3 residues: CASSLAGVGFNEQFF. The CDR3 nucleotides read TGTGCCAGCAGCCTAGCGGGAGTTGGGTTCAATGAGCAGTTCTTC.

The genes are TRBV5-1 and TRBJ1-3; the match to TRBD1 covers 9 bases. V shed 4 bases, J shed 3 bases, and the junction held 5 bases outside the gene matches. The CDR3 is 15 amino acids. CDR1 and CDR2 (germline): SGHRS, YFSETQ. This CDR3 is CASSPRTGDGNTIYF. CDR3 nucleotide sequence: TGCGCCAGCAGCCCCCGGACAGGGGATGGAAACACCATATATTTT.

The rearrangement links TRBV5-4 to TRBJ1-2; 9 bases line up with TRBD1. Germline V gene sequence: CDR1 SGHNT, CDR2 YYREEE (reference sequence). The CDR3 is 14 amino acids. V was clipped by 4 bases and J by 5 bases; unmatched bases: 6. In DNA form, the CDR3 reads TGTGCCAGCAGCCCCCGGACAGGGGAATATGGCTACACCTTC. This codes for CASSPRTGEYGYTF.

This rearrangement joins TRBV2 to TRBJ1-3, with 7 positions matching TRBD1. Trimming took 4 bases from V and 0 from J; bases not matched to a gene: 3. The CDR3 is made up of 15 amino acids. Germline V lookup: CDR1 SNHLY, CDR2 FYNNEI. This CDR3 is CASSVGTVSGNTIYF. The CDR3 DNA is TGTGCCAGCAGTGTAGGGACAGTCTCTGGAAACACCATATATTTT.

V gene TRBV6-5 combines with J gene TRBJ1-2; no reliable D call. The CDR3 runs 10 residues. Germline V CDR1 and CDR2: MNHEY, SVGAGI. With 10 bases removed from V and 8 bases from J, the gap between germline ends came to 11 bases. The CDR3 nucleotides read TGTGCCACCGCTCTCCCCGGCTACACCTTC. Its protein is CATALPGYTF.

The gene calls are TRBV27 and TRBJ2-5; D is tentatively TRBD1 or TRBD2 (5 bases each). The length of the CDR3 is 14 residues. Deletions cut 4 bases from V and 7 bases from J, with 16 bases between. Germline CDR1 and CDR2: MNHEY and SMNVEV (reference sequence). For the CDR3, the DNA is TGTGCCAGCAGTTCTCGACAGACTATCGGGACCCAGTACTTC. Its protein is CASSSRQTIGTQYF.

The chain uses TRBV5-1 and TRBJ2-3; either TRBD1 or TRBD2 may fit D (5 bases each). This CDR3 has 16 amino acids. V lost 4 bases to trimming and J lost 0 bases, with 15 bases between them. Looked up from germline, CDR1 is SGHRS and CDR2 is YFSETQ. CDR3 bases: TGCGCCAGCAGCGGACTGCAGACAGCTAGCACAGATACGCAGTATTTT. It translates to CASSGLQTASTDTQYF.

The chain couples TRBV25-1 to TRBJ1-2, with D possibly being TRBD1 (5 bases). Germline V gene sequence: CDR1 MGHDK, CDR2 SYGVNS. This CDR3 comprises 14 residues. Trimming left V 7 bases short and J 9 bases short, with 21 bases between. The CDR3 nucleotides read TGTGCCAGCACCCCCCCGGGACCCACGGTCAGCTACACCTTC. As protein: CASTPPGPTVSYTF.

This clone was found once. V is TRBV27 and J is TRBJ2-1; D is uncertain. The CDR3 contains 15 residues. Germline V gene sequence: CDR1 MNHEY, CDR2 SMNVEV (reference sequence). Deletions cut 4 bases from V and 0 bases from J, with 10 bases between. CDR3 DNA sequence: TGTGCCAGCAGTTCCTATGATAGCTCCTACAATGAGCAGTTCTTC. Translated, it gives CASSSYDSSYNEQFF.

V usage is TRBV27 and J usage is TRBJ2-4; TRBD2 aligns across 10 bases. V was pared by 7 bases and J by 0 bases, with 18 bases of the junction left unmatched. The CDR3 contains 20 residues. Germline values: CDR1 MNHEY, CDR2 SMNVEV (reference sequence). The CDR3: CASTPAPSGSRALAKNIQYF. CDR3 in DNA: TGTGCCAGCACCCCAGCCCCTAGCGGGAGTAGGGCCCTAGCCAAAAACATTCAGTACTTC.

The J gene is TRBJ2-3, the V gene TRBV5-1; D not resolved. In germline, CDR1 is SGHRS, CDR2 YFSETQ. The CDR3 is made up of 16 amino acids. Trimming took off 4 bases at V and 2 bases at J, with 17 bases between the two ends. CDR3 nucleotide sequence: TGCGCCAGCAGCGGAAGGGCCACCAGGTCCACAGATACGCAGTATTTT. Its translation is CASSGRATRSTDTQYF.

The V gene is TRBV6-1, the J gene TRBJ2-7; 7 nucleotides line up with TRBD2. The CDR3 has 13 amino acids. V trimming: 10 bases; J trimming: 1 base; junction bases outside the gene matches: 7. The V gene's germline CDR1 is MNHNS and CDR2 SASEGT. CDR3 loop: CATSRDYSYEQYF. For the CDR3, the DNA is TGTGCCACTTCAAGGGACTATTCCTACGAGCAGTACTTC.

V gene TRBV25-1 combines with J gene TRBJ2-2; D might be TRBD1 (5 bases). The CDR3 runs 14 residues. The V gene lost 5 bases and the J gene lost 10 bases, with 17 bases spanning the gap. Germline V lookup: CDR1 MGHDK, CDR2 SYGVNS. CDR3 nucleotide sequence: TGTGCCAGCAGTTCCTCAGGGAAGTTGGAGGAGCTGTTTTTT. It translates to CASSSSGKLEELFF.

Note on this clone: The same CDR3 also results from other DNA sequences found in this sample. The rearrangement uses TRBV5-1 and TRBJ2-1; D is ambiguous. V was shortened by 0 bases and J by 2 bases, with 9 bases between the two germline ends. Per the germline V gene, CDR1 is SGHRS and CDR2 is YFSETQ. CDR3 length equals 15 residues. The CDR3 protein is CASSLVGGPYNEQFF. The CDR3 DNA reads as TGCGCCAGCAGCTTGGTAGGCGGCCCCTACAATGAGCAGTTCTTC.

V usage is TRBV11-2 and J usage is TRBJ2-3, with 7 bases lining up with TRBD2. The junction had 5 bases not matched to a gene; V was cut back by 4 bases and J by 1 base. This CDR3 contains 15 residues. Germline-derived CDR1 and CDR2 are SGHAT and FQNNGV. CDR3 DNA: TGTGCCAGCAGCTCGACTAGCCTCGGCACAGATACGCAGTATTTT. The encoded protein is CASSSTSLGTDTQYF.

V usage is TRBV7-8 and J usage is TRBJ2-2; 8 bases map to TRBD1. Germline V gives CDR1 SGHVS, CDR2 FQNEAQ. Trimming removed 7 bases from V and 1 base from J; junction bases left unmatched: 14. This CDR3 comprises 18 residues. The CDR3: CASTFSPGQGENTGELFF. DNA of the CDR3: TGTGCCAGCACCTTTTCGCCCGGACAGGGCGAGAACACCGGGGAGCTGTTTTTT.

The CDR3 loop is CASRRTGDNTQYF. The CDR3 coding sequence is TGTGCCAGCAGGAGGACAGGGGATAATACGCAGTATTTT. The chain has TRBV6-5 and TRBJ2-3, with 9 bases that match TRBD1. The CDR3 totals 13 residues. Germline V gene data show CDR1 as MNHEY and CDR2 as SVGAGI. The V gene end was trimmed by 6 bases and the J gene end by 7 bases; junction bases not matched to a gene: 5.

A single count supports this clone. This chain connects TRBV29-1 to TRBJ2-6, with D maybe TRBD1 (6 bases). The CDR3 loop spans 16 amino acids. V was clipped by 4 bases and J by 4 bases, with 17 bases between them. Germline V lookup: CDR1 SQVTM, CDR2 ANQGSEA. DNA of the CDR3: TGCAGCGTTGCCGGGACACCTCAGGGGGGGGCCAACGTCCTGACTTTC. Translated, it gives CSVAGTPQGGANVLTF. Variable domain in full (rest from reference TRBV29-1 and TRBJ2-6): SAVISQKPSRDICQRGTSLTIQCQVDSQVTMMFWYRQQPGQSLTLIATANQGSEATYESGFVIDKFPISRPNLTFSTLTVSNMSPEDSSIYLCSVAGTPQGGANVLTFGAGSRLTVL.

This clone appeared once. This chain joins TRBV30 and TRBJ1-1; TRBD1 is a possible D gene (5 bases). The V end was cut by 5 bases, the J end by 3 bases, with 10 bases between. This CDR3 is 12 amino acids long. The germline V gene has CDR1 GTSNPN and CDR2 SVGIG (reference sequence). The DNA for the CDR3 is TGTGCCTGGTTTAGGGGTTACACTGAAGCTTTCTTT. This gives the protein CAWFRGYTEAFF.

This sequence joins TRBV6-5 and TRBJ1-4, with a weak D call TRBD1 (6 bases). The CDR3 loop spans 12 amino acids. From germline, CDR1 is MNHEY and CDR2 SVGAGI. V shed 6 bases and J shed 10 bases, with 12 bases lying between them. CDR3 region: CASRALGGKLFF. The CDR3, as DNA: TGTGCCAGCAGAGCCCTAGGGGGAAAACTGTTTTTT.

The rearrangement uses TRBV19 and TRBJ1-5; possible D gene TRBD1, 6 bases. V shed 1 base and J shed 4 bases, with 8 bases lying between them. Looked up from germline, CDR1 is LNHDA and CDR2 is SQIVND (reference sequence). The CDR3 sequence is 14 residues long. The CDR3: CASSIGQGNQPQHF. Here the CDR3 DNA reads TGTGCCAGTAGTATAGGCCAGGGGAATCAGCCCCAGCATTTT.